The 14 T cell receptor beta chains below were found in one sample sequenced in a study of Graves' ophthalmopathy and Graves' hyperthyroidism. Investigators amplified TCR beta CDR3 regions from RNA transcripts. Second-round multiplex PCR came after a first-round RT-PCR that employed HTBI primers. TCRdb analysed the multiplex PCR reads with MiXCR anew, one entry per CDR3 protein. The table lists hundreds of thousands of distinct CDR3 sequences, over 40% of them singletons. Sequencing was done on a sample of peripheral blood. These receptors were taken from an adult man with Graves' ophthalmopathy.

The J gene is TRBJ1-6, the V gene TRBV25-1, with TRBD1 matching over 10 bases. This CDR3 comprises 17 residues. The V and J ends lost 8 bases and 13 bases, in that order; junction bases with no gene match: 20. In germline, CDR1 is MGHDK, CDR2 SYGVNS. The CDR3 loop reads CASQASDRGTGETPLHF. CDR3 DNA sequence: TGTGCCAGCCAAGCAAGCGACAGGGGGACAGGGGAAACTCCCCTCCACTTT.

This clonotype appeared a single time. The chain links TRBV7-9 to TRBJ2-7; 7 bases are shared with TRBD1. V shed 5 bases and J 4 bases; nucleotides not matched to a gene: 8. Germline V gene data show CDR1 as SEHNR and CDR2 as FQNEAQ (reference sequence). This CDR3 contains 14 residues. CDR3 nucleotides: TGTGCCAGCAGCAAAACAGGGGTCTTTTACGAGCAGTACTTC. Its protein product is CASSKTGVFYEQYF.

The rearrangement uses TRBV6-1 and TRBJ2-5, with 11 bases matching TRBD2. Germline trimming cut 4 bases from V and 7 bases from J; bases unmatched to any gene: 2. This CDR3 is built from 13 residues. CDR1 and CDR2 from the germline V gene are MNHNS and SASEGT. The CDR3 sequence: CASSGTSGLTQYF. The CDR3 bases are TGTGCCAGCAGTGGGACTAGCGGGTTGACCCAGTACTTC.

Details on this clonotype: One end of the junction varies from germline; a read error may be responsible. V and J are TRBV10-3 and TRBJ2-5, with D tentatively TRBD2 (5 bases). The CDR3 has 16 amino acids. From germline, CDR1 is ENHRY and CDR2 SYGVKD. CDR3 protein: CASSESSGALQETQYF. DNA for the CDR3: TGTGCCAGCAGTGAATCGAGCGGAGCTCTCCAAGAGACCCAGTACTTC.

This clonotype was recorded at least ten times. The V call is TRBV2, the J call TRBJ2-5; TRBD1 matches 7 bases. Trimming removed 7 bases from V and 1 base from J; junction bases left unmatched: 6. CDR1 and CDR2 from the germline V gene are SNHLY and FYNNEI. The CDR3 runs to 14 residues. The CDR3 is CASKIRQGQETQYF. In DNA, the CDR3 is TGTGCCAGCAAAATAAGACAGGGCCAAGAGACCCAGTACTTC.

V usage is TRBV24-1 and J usage is TRBJ2-5, with D uncertain. The J call is in doubt because the DNA end fits TRBJ2-1 better. Germline V gene data show CDR1 as KGHDR and CDR2 as SFDVKD. CDR3 length: 15 amino acids. CDR3 sequence: CATSDWVPETNEQFF. The DNA for the CDR3 is TGTGCCACCAGTGATTGGGTCCCCGAGACAAATGAGCAGTTCTTC.

This clonotype was seen at least ten times. This chain joins TRBV20-1 and TRBJ2-5, with a possible D match to TRBD2 (6 bases). Germline-derived CDR1 and CDR2 are DFQATT and SNEGSKA (reference sequence). Trimming left V 1 base short and J 5 bases short, with 23 bases between. CDR3 size: 17 residues. CDR3 DNA sequence: TGCAGTGCTAGAGTCGCATCGGCTCGCGGGAAGCGCGAGACCCAGTACTTC. This gives the protein CSARVASARGKRETQYF.

This clonotype was observed many times. This chain's CDR3 is CASMGGSNEAFF. CDR3 nucleotides: TGTGCCAGCATGGGGGGGAGTAATGAAGCTTTCTTT. This chain links TRBV12-3 or TRBV12-4 with TRBJ1-1, with D perhaps matching TRBD1 (5 bases). CDR3 length: 12 residues. Trimming stripped 7 bases from V and 7 bases from J, with 13 bases between.

A few counts support this clonotype. This chain links TRBV30 with TRBJ1-1; D not resolved. The germline V and J ends were trimmed by 0 bases and 5 bases, with 13 bases remaining between them. This CDR3 spans 14 amino acids. CDR1 and CDR2 from the germline V gene are GTSNPN and SVGIG (reference sequence). This CDR3 is CAWSVHPSGTEAFF. In DNA form, the CDR3 reads TGTGCCTGGAGTGTACACCCGAGCGGGACTGAAGCTTTCTTT.

This clonotype was found once. The chain couples TRBV29-1 to TRBJ2-5, with TRBD2 matching over 7 bases. Per the germline V gene, CDR1 is SQVTM and CDR2 is ANQGSEA. The CDR3 is 12 residues long. J was trimmed by 5 bases and V by 7 bases; bases with no gene match: 7. CDR3 in DNA: TGCAGCGCGGGGGGACTAATCGAGACCCAGTACTTC. Its protein product is CSAGGLIETQYF.

CDR3 sequence: CASSVAWGGNQETQYF. The CDR3 DNA follows: TGTGCCAGCAGCGTAGCATGGGGGGGGAACCAAGAGACCCAGTACTTC. The chain employs TRBV9 and TRBJ2-5, with TRBD2 matching over 7 bases. The germline gives CDR1 SGDLS, CDR2 YYNGEE. This CDR3 spans 16 amino acids. V gave up 0 bases and J gave up 0 bases; unmatched junction bases: 5.

The V call is TRBV10-2, the J call TRBJ2-7, with 8 nucleotides matching TRBD2. TRBJ2-1 matches the DNA end more closely, so the J call is doubtful. Germline V lookup: CDR1 WSHSY, CDR2 SAAADI. The CDR3 length is 14 residues. In nucleotides, the CDR3 is TGCGCCAGCAGTGATGACGGGGGGGCCCATGAGCAGTTCTTC. Protein: CASSDDGGAHEQFF.

The V and J genes are TRBV10-3 and TRBJ1-5, with 7 bases that match TRBD1. Per germline, CDR1 ENHRY and CDR2 SYGVKD. The CDR3 covers 13 residues. V was pared by 10 bases and J by 0 bases, with 3 bases of the junction left unmatched. The CDR3 coding sequence is TGTGCCACCCAGGGGGATAGCAATCAGCCCCAGCATTTT. As protein: CATQGDSNQPQHF.

The rearrangement uses TRBV13 and TRBJ2-5; TRBD2 agrees at 14 bases. After removal of 6 bases from V and 5 bases from J, the junction contained 8 bases not matched to a gene. There are 16 residues in the CDR3. The germline CDR1 and CDR2 sequences are PRHDT and FYEKMQ (reference sequence). The DNA of the CDR3 is TGTGCCAGCAGAGGGACTAGCGGGAGCCCCCTCGAGACCCAGTACTTC. This sequence encodes CASRGTSGSPLETQYF.